This TCR beta chain is drawn from a study of shared clonotypes between healthy human individuals. In the study overall: Per donor, CD8 memory used one plate, CD8 naive used two, CD4 memory used three and CD4 naive used three. Notes on the study in general: Naive subsets usually exceeded memory subsets in estimated richness. Rarefaction gave evidence that sorted-subset sequencing remained incomplete despite large depth.

A remark on this clone: The antigen is undetermined.

The junction had 6 bases not matched to a gene; V was cut back by 0 bases and J by 7 bases. This CDR3 has 15 residues. From germline, CDR1 is SGHRS and CDR2 YFSETQ. Sequencing used immunoSEQ multiplex PCR; TCRdb keeps in-frame clones, though not all of them. The sample yields approximately 100,000 clones, about 67% seen once. Sequencing was done on a sample of memory CD8+ T cells sorted from blood. The subset: CD45RO+ cells pooled with CCR7-negative TemRA cells. J is TRBJ2-2 and V is TRBV5-1; TRBD1 matches at 7 bases. The TCR was taken from a woman aged 25 to 39 in good health. CDR3 amino acids: CASSLGDRDFGELFF. The CDR3 DNA sequence: TGCGCCAGCAGCTTGGGCGACAGGGATTTCGGGGAGCTGTTTTTT. The whole variable domain, remainder taken from reference TRBV5-1 and TRBJ2-2, is KAGVTQTPRYLIKTRGQQVTLSCSPISGHRSVSWYQQTPGQGLQFLFEYFSETQRNKGNFPGRFSGRQFSNSRSEMNVSTLELGDSALYLCASSLGDRDFGELFFGEGSRLTVL.